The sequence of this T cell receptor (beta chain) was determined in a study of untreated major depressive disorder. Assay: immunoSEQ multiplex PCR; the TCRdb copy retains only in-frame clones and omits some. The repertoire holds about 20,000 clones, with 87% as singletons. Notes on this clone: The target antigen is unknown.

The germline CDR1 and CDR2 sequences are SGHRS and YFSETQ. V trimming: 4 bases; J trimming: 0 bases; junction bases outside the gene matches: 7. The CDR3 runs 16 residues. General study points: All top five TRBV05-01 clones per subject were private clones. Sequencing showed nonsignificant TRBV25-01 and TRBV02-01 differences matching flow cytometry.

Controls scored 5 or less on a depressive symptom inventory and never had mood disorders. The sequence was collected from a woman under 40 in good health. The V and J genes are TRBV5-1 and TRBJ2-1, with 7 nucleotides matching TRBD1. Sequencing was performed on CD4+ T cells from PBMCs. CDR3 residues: CASSRGQTSSYNEQFF. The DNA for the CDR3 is TGCGCCAGCAGCCGGGGACAGACAAGCTCCTACAATGAGCAGTTCTTC.